This TCR beta chain was captured in a study of shared clonotypes between healthy human individuals. The germline V gene encodes CDR1 MDHEN and CDR2 SYDVKM. The CDR3 sequence is 22 residues long. V lost 6 bases and J 0 bases, leaving 35 bases between the germline ends. TCRdb's table, derived via immunoSEQ multiplex PCR, lists solely in-frame clones and lacks some. The sample holds more than 600,000 clones, roughly nine tenths seen once. The naive CD8 fraction comprised CD45RO-negative cells positively selected for CCR7 and excluded terminally differentiated effector memory CD45RA+ cells. The rearrangement links TRBV28 to TRBJ1-1; D gene ambiguous. The TCR originated in a man in his thirties or forties in good health. Sequenced input: naive CD8+ T cells sorted from blood. The CDR3 DNA reads as TGTGCCAGCAGGACCAGTCACGGCCCCAAAGGCGCAAGCCACAGTATGAACACTGAAGCTTTCTTT. This encodes CASRTSHGPKGASHSMNTEAFF. Using reference TRBV28 and TRBJ1-1 for the parts outside the CDR3, the full variable domain is DVKVTQSSRYLVKRTGEKVFLECVQDMDHENMFWYRQDPGLGLRLIYFSYDVKMKEKGDIPEGYSVSREKKERFSLILESASTNQTSMYLCASRTSHGPKGASHSMNTEAFFGQGTRLTVV.